This T cell receptor (beta chain) was recorded in a study of T cell clusters in autoimmune cytopenias. TRB amplification used around 260 ng of peripheral blood genomic DNA. The CDR3 covers 12 residues. Germline V gene data show CDR1 as PRHDT and CDR2 as FYEKMQ (reference sequence). This clonotype ranks as medium-sized in terms of frequency. TRB rearrangements were amplified by touch-down multiplex PCR with mixed TRB-A/B primers. TCRdb re-called the multiplex PCR reads and shows each CDR3 protein once, DNA omitted. Across approximately 11,000 distinct CDR3 sequences, the top ten clones capture about 20% of the sample. These same records also appear under a second study, on T cell repertoires in aging, cancer and after chemotherapy.

This chain uses TRBV13 with TRBJ2-5. Material: peripheral blood. This receptor was identified in a human donor in good health. CDR3 region: CASTDRLETQYF.